The 3 T cell receptor beta chains reported below all come from one sample, sequenced in a study of cytomegalovirus exposure and HLA in healthy donors. PCR primers comprised 60 Vbeta and 13 Jbeta primers. The data were produced by immunoSEQ multiplex PCR, yet TCRdb's version contains in-frame clones alone and is incomplete. The sample yields approximately 70,000 clones, 60% to 75% seen once. Specimen: PBMCs. Receptor source: a woman aged 55-70 years in good health and CMV-seropositive.

The CDR3 loop is CASSSHSGYNEQFF. The CDR3 DNA reads TGTGCCAGTAGTAGCCATAGCGGTTACAATGAGCAGTTCTTC. The V gene is TRBV19, the J gene TRBJ2-1, with a tentative D call TRBD2 (6 bases). Germline lookup yields CDR1 LNHDA and CDR2 SQIVND (reference sequence). The CDR3 loop spans 14 amino acids. The germline V and J ends were trimmed by 4 bases and 4 bases, with 11 bases remaining between them.

CDR3 sequence (DNA): TGTGCCTGGACTCGGACAGGGAATGTGGGAGATACGCAGTATTTT. Its protein is CAWTRTGNVGDTQYF. The gene calls are TRBV30 and TRBJ2-3; 8 positions match TRBD1. The V and J ends lost 4 bases and 5 bases, in that order; junction bases with no gene match: 11. CDR1 is GTSNPN and CDR2 is SVGIG in the germline V gene (reference sequence). This CDR3 comprises 15 residues.

The chain combines TRBV19 with TRBJ2-5; 10 nucleotides agree with TRBD1. Looked up from germline, CDR1 is LNHDA and CDR2 is SQIVND (reference sequence). The length of the CDR3 is 15 residues. After removal of 9 bases from V and 4 bases from J, the junction contained 11 bases not matched to a gene. As DNA, the CDR3 is TGTGCCAGCGCCCTTCGACAGGGGGCTAGAGAGACCCAGTACTTC. Translating it yields CASALRQGARETQYF.